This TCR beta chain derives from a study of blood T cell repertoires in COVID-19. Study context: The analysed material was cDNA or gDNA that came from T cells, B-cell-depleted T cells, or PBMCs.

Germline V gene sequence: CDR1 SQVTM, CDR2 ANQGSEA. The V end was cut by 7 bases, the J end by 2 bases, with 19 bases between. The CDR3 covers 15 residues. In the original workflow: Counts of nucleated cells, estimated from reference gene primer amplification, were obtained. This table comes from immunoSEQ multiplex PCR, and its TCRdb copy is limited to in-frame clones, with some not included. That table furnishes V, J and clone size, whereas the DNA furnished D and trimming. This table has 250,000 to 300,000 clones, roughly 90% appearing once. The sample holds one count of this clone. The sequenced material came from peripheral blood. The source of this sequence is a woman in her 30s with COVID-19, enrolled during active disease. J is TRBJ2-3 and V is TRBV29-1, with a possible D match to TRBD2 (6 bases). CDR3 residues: CSAWETRIATDTQYF. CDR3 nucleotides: TGCAGCGCATGGGAGACTAGAATCGCCACAGATACGCAGTATTTT.